Listed below are T cell receptor beta chains from one sample, sequenced in a study of cytomegalovirus exposure and HLA in healthy donors. Only in-frame clones appear in the TCRdb table, and some are missing; sequencing was by immunoSEQ multiplex PCR. This sample carries 150,000 or so clones, around 80% of them seen once, and the ten largest clones take 7.5% to 9.5%. Material for sequencing was PBMCs. The receptors were sampled from a male donor in good health and CMV-seropositive. Both conserved end residues are part of each CDR3. The order of the fields is D gene, J gene, V gene, CDR3 protein. A D gene is named only where the DNA matches it firmly.

>-|TRBJ1-2|TRBV2
CASSVLQAGIGYTF
>TRBD2|TRBJ2-4|TRBV6-1
CASWGGIQYF
>-|TRBJ2-1|TRBV10-1
CASSEPDTPYNEQFF
>TRBD1|TRBJ2-2|TRBV18
CASSFQGAANTGELFF
>TRBD2|TRBJ2-4|TRBV7-2
CASSFLLAGDGKNSQYF
>-|TRBJ1-4|TRBV6-1
CASRINSPEKLFF
>TRBD1|TRBJ2-5|TRBV5-4
CASSLEPGTEETQYF
>-|TRBJ2-5|TRBV27
CASTTSGQETQYF
>-|TRBJ1-2|TRBV10-3
CAISERGIGYGYTF
>TRBD1|TRBJ1-5|TRBV7-8
CASSKGQGSNQPQHF
>TRBD1|TRBJ1-4|TRBV5-1
CASSLQGANEKLFF
>-|TRBJ1-2|TRBV7-2
CASSASGVGYGYTF
>TRBD2|TRBJ2-7|TRBV18
CASSPLGGSSYEQYF
>-|TRBJ2-5|TRBV19
CASSMVFSTGTHQETQYF
>-|TRBJ1-2|TRBV6-6
CASSGRGGHSYGYTF
>TRBD2|TRBJ2-7|TRBV5-1
CASSTSGGEETYEQYF
>TRBD1|TRBJ1-5|TRBV19
CASSIEGYRGSNQPQHF
>-|TRBJ1-2|TRBV15
CATSRGPTVLQETYGYTF
>TRBD1|TRBJ2-5|TRBV7-2
CASSFNSGTAQETQYF
>TRBD2|TRBJ2-1|TRBV18
CASSGSGSVSYNEQFF
>-|TRBJ2-3|TRBV6-1
CASSEGYLVTQYF
>-|TRBJ1-4|TRBV4-3
CASSQTHATNEKLFF
>TRBD1|TRBJ1-1|TRBV6-1
CASRPGQGGNTEAFF
>TRBD1|TRBJ1-1|TRBV19
CASSIGQGRAFF
>TRBD2|TRBJ2-1|TRBV7-9
CASSPTRGLGYNEQFF
>TRBD1|TRBJ1-1|TRBV9
CASSAGQMNTEAFF
>-|TRBJ1-2|TRBV6-5
CASTPNQVGYGYTF
>TRBD2|TRBJ2-7|TRBV6-5
CASAGLAAYEQYF
>-|TRBJ2-7|TRBV11-3
CASRPQSLCYEQYF
>TRBD1|TRBJ1-1|TRBV7-2
CASSLGRGRTEAFF